This T cell receptor (beta chain) was documented in a study of T cell responses to AZD1222 COVID-19 vaccine. Study-level information: Recipients boosted at about 4 weeks or about 12 weeks are pooled.

Study-level results: Baseline serostatus was positive in only five to seven AZD1222 recipients. Increased Spike-specific TCR breadth and depth were observed after two AZD1222 doses. Unmutated variant regions are reportedly the target of nearly half of TCRs that are spike-specific.

This CDR3 has 11 residues. V was trimmed by 6 bases and J by 1 base, leaving 6 bases between them. CDR1 and CDR2 from the germline V gene are DFQATT and SNEGSKA (reference sequence). Only in-frame clones appear in the TCRdb table, and some are missing; sequencing was by immunoSEQ multiplex PCR. The data contain 120,000 or so clones, about 90% of them singletons. This clone was found a few times. The antigen is not known. The rearrangement joins TRBV20-1 to TRBJ1-1; D gene uncertain. The sequence came from an adult in good health. The material sequenced was peripheral blood, taken on day 0 of AZD1222 vaccination. The CDR3: CSATPNTEAFF. The CDR3 region has the DNA TGCAGTGCCACCCCGAACACTGAAGCTTTCTTT.